These 26 T cell receptor beta chains were sequenced from one sample in a study of T cells after yellow fever vaccination. TCRdb independently ran MiXCR on the 5' RACE reads; one entry per CDR3 protein. The table shows under 200,000 distinct CDR3 sequences, with around 7% occurring only once. The input for sequencing was CD4+ T cells sorted from PBMCs, taken less than 6 days after the first yellow fever vaccination. These receptors all stem from a man between 18 and 35 years old who received the YFV17D yellow fever vaccine.

The rearrangement links TRBV5-4 to TRBJ2-1, with 9 bases aligning to TRBD1. From germline, CDR1 is SGHNT and CDR2 YYREEE (reference sequence). V shed 5 bases and J 2 bases; nucleotides not matched to a gene: 5. This CDR3 is built from 15 residues. For the CDR3, the DNA is TGTGCCAGCAGGGGGGACAGGGCGCCCTACAATGAGCAGTTCTTC. It specifies CASRGDRAPYNEQFF. Full variable domain (missing parts from reference TRBV5-4 and TRBJ2-1): ETGVTQSPTHLIKTRGQQVTLRCSSQSGHNTVSWYQQALGQGPQFIFQYYREEENGRGNFPPRFSGLQFPNYSSELNVNALELDDSALYLCASRGDRAPYNEQFFGPGTRLTVL.

The chain couples TRBV29-1 to TRBJ1-3; weak D call: TRBD1 (5 bases). Trimming took 1 base from V and 4 from J, leaving 11 bases between them. Germline-derived CDR1 and CDR2 are SQVTM and ANQGSEA. The length of the CDR3 is 14 residues. The CDR3: CSVEVTGGGNTIYF. The CDR3 DNA reads as TGCAGCGTTGAAGTAACAGGAGGGGGAAACACCATATATTTT.

This clonotype occurred many times. The chain combines TRBV2 with TRBJ2-2; 8 positions match TRBD1. Germline CDR1 is SNHLY and CDR2 is FYNNEI. J was trimmed by 9 bases and V by 3 bases; bases with no gene match: 9. This CDR3 has 15 amino acids. The CDR3 DNA is TGTGCCAGCAGTGAGACCCCCGGACAGGGCCGGGAGCTGTTTTTT. Protein product: CASSETPGQGRELFF.

The gene calls are TRBV4-2 and TRBJ2-4, with a possible D match to TRBD2 (6 bases). CDR1 and CDR2 from the germline V gene are LGHNA and YNFKEQ. V lost 4 bases and J lost 8, with 18 bases in between. The CDR3 covers 15 residues. The CDR3 sequence: CASSLALAGGDIQYF. CDR3 DNA: TGTGCCAGCAGCCTGGCGCTAGCCGGGGGTGACATTCAGTACTTC.

This clonotype was seen at least ten times. The chain carries TRBV5-1 and TRBJ1-1, with a weak D call TRBD1 (6 bases). The CDR3 is 14 residues long. V was clipped by 4 bases and J by 1 base, with 11 bases between them. Germline CDR1 reads SGHRS; CDR2 reads YFSETQ. CDR3 DNA sequence: TGCGCCAGCAGCCCGAGGGGGGAGAACACTGAAGCTTTCTTT. Its protein is CASSPRGENTEAFF.

This clonotype was seen many times. The chain employs TRBV5-1 and TRBJ2-7; D may be TRBD1 or TRBD2 (5 bases each). V dropped 4 bases and J dropped 2 bases, with 13 bases sitting between them. Germline V gene data show CDR1 as SGHRS and CDR2 as YFSETQ. The length of the CDR3 is 14 residues. CDR3 in DNA: TGCGCCAGCAGCCCGGGACCGCCGGCCTACGAGCAGTACTTC. This translates into CASSPGPPAYEQYF.

This rearrangement joins TRBV7-2 to TRBJ2-7; 7 bases map to TRBD2. The junction had 12 bases not matched to a gene; V was cut back by 5 bases and J by 5 bases. Germline V CDR1 and CDR2: SGHTA, FQGNSA. The CDR3 length is 15 residues. The CDR3: CASSTTLREGHEQYF. CDR3 DNA: TGTGCCAGCAGCACGACTCTCAGGGAGGGCCACGAGCAGTACTTC.

The chain combines TRBV7-6 with TRBJ2-1; 12 bases agree with TRBD2. The ends lost 5 bases at V and 4 bases at J; junction bases unmatched: 3. The CDR3 spans 15 residues. Germline V gene data show CDR1 as SGHVS and CDR2 as FNYEAQ. The CDR3 DNA is TGTGCCAGCAGCCCTACTAGCGGGGGGTACAATGAGCAGTTCTTC. Its protein product is CASSPTSGGYNEQFF.

This clonotype was found a few times. The rearrangement links TRBV5-1 to TRBJ2-7; the match to TRBD1 covers 8 bases. V shed 0 bases and J 3 bases; nucleotides not matched to a gene: 2. This CDR3 contains 14 residues. Germline assignment: CDR1 SGHRS and CDR2 YFSETQ. The CDR3 DNA reads TGCGCCAGCAGCTTGGGGACAGGGAACTACGAGCAGTACTTC. Its protein product is CASSLGTGNYEQYF.

This clonotype was counted at least ten times. In DNA form, the CDR3 reads TGTGCCAGCAGTACCCGGACATATGAGCAGTTCTTC. It translates to CASSTRTYEQFF. The chain combines TRBV25-1 with TRBJ2-1, with TRBD1 as a possible D gene (5 bases). V gave up 5 bases and J gave up 8 bases, with 10 bases separating them. The CDR3 covers 12 residues. Looked up from germline, CDR1 is MGHDK and CDR2 is SYGVNS.

This clonotype was detected many times. This chain uses TRBV3-1 with TRBJ1-6, with D possibly TRBD1 on 5 matching bases. CDR3 length: 14 amino acids. V shed 4 bases and J shed 7 bases, with 11 bases lying between them. CDR1 LGHDT and CDR2 YNNKEL come from the germline V gene (reference sequence). CDR3 amino acids: CASSPRDRNSPLHF. The CDR3 DNA reads as TGTGCCAGCAGCCCCAGGGATCGAAATTCACCCCTCCACTTT.

This clonotype was seen a handful of times. V is TRBV20-1 and J is TRBJ1-2; no reliable D call. Germline CDR1 and CDR2: DFQATT and SNEGSKA (reference sequence). Trimming pared 5 bases from V and 5 bases from J, leaving 9 bases between. The CDR3 loop spans 11 amino acids. The CDR3 DNA is TGCAGTGCTCTTACACTATATGGCTACACCTTC. Protein: CSALTLYGYTF.

This clonotype was recorded many times. V gene TRBV19 combines with J gene TRBJ1-4; maybe TRBD1 (5 bases). The germline V and J ends were trimmed by 4 bases and 10 bases, with 16 bases remaining between them. CDR3 length: 14 amino acids. Germline CDR1 and CDR2: LNHDA and SQIVND (reference sequence). The CDR3 coding sequence is TGTGCCAGTAGTAGCGACAGAACCATCGGAAAACTGTTTTTT. Amino acids: CASSSDRTIGKLFF. The variable domain in full, completed from reference TRBV19 and TRBJ1-4, reads DGGITQSPKYLFRKEGQNVTLSCEQNLNHDAMYWYRQDPGQGLRLIYYSQIVNDFQKGDIAEGYSVSREKKESFPLTVTSAQKNPTAFYLCASSSDRTIGKLFFGSGTQLSVL.

This clonotype showed up many times. The chain combines TRBV4-3 with TRBJ2-5; 9 bases fit TRBD2. Germline CDR1 is LGHNA and CDR2 is YSLEER. V lost 3 bases to trimming and J lost 5 bases; unmatched junction nucleotides: 10. This CDR3 is built from 16 residues. CDR3 nucleotide sequence: TGCGCCAGCAGCCAGCTTCCTCCTAGCGGGGTCGAGACCCAGTACTTC. Translation: CASSQLPPSGVETQYF.

This clonotype was observed at least ten times. V and J are TRBV12-3 or TRBV12-4 and TRBJ2-1; D possibly matches TRBD1 or TRBD2 (6 bases each). There are 14 residues in the CDR3. V lost 5 bases and J 8 bases, leaving 16 bases between the germline ends. The CDR3 sequence: CASSVTRGVDEQFF. CDR3 DNA sequence: TGTGCCAGCAGTGTCACAAGGGGGGTGGATGAGCAGTTCTTC.

This clonotype occurred many times. The chain uses TRBV3-1 and TRBJ2-2; D not certain. Germline CDR1 LGHDT, CDR2 YNNKEL (reference sequence). The V gene lost 1 base and the J gene lost 6 bases, with 9 bases spanning the gap. This CDR3 is built from 14 residues. The CDR3 coding sequence is TGTGCCAGCAGCCAAGCTAGAGCAGCCGGGGAGCTGTTTTTT. Residues: CASSQARAAGELFF.

This clonotype was recorded many times. Here the CDR3 reads CSGGAGNTEAFF. For the CDR3, the DNA is TGCAGCGGAGGGGCAGGGAACACTGAAGCTTTCTTT. V gene TRBV29-1 combines with J gene TRBJ1-1; tentative D call: TRBD1 (5 bases). V was trimmed by 7 bases and J by 1 base, leaving 10 bases between them. The length of the CDR3 is 12 residues. In germline, CDR1 is SQVTM, CDR2 ANQGSEA.

This clonotype was counted many times. V gene TRBV5-6 combines with J gene TRBJ2-7; a weak D match, TRBD1 (6 bases). Trimming cost V 5 bases and J 6 bases, with 15 bases left between them. Per germline, CDR1 SGHDT and CDR2 YYEEEE. The CDR3 extends over 13 amino acids. The CDR3 nucleotides read TGTGCCAGCAGTTCTTGGCAGGGGTCCGAGCAGTACTTC. Translation gives CASSSWQGSEQYF.

This clonotype came up a few times. This chain joins TRBV11-2 and TRBJ2-3; 10 bases match TRBD2. J lost 0 bases, V lost 6 bases, and 6 bases had no gene match. CDR3 size: 16 residues. The germline V gene encodes CDR1 SGHAT and CDR2 FQNNGV. The CDR3 sequence: CASRRPAGGSTDTQYF. Here the CDR3 DNA reads TGTGCCAGCAGGCGACCAGCGGGGGGGAGCACAGATACGCAGTATTTT.

This clonotype was picked up many times. The V and J genes are TRBV5-5 and TRBJ2-3, with D unclear. CDR3 length equals 14 residues. Germline values: CDR1 SGHKS, CDR2 YYEKEE (reference sequence). V was cut by 1 base and J by 2 bases, with 8 bases left in between. CDR3 DNA sequence: TGTGCCAGCAGCTTGAGTACTAACACAGATACGCAGTATTTT. This translates into CASSLSTNTDTQYF.

This chain links TRBV19 with TRBJ2-5; possibly TRBD2 for D (6 bases). Trimming left V 5 bases short and J 2 bases short, with 15 bases between. The CDR3 consists of 15 residues. Germline lookup yields CDR1 LNHDA and CDR2 SQIVND (reference sequence). CDR3 DNA: TGTGCCAGTAGTGAACTCGGCGGGGATCAAGAGACCCAGTACTTC. This encodes CASSELGGDQETQYF.

This clonotype has only a few counts. The rearrangement joins TRBV3-1 to TRBJ2-3, with 8 nucleotides matching TRBD2. V shed 6 bases, J shed 1 base, and the junction held 3 bases outside the gene matches. In germline, CDR1 is LGHDT, CDR2 YNNKEL (reference sequence). The CDR3 has 14 residues. The CDR3 nucleotides are TGTGCCAGCAGGGCGCGGGGGGGCACAGATACGCAGTATTTT. It specifies CASRARGGTDTQYF.

This clonotype was recorded many times. The J gene is TRBJ2-1, the V gene TRBV5-1, with 7 bases lining up with TRBD2. This CDR3 is 14 amino acids long. Per germline, CDR1 SGHRS and CDR2 YFSETQ. Trimming cost V 0 bases and J 10 bases; bases outside gene matches: 7. Here the CDR3 reads CASSLDRQGGEQFF. Written as DNA, the CDR3 is TGCGCCAGCAGCTTGGATCGCCAGGGAGGGGAGCAGTTCTTC.

This clonotype was picked up many times. V gene TRBV4-3 combines with J gene TRBJ2-5; TRBD2 agrees at 12 bases. The CDR3 has 17 residues. Germline CDR1 LGHNA, CDR2 YSLEER. J was trimmed by 5 bases and V by 1 base; bases with no gene match: 8. The chain's CDR3 is CASSQGVLAGGGETQYF. DNA for the CDR3: TGCGCCAGCAGCCAAGGAGTACTAGCGGGGGGCGGCGAGACCCAGTACTTC.

This clonotype has at least ten counts. V and J are TRBV28 and TRBJ1-5; the match to TRBD1 covers 7 bases. This CDR3 has 14 residues. CDR1 and CDR2 from the germline V gene are MDHEN and SYDVKM. V gave up 6 bases and J gave up 4 bases; unmatched junction bases: 6. CDR3 coding DNA: TGTGCCAGCAGACCCGGGACAGTGAATCAGCCCCAGCATTTT. As protein: CASRPGTVNQPQHF.

The CDR3 here is CASSLDSGVGVTEAFF. CDR3 DNA sequence: TGTGCCAGTAGCCTTGACTCGGGGGTCGGCGTCACTGAAGCTTTCTTT. The V and J genes are TRBV19 and TRBJ1-1, with D perhaps matching TRBD1 (5 bases). CDR3 length equals 16 residues. The germline CDR1 and CDR2 sequences are LNHDA and SQIVND (reference sequence). V lost 6 bases to trimming and J lost 4 bases, with 21 bases between them.